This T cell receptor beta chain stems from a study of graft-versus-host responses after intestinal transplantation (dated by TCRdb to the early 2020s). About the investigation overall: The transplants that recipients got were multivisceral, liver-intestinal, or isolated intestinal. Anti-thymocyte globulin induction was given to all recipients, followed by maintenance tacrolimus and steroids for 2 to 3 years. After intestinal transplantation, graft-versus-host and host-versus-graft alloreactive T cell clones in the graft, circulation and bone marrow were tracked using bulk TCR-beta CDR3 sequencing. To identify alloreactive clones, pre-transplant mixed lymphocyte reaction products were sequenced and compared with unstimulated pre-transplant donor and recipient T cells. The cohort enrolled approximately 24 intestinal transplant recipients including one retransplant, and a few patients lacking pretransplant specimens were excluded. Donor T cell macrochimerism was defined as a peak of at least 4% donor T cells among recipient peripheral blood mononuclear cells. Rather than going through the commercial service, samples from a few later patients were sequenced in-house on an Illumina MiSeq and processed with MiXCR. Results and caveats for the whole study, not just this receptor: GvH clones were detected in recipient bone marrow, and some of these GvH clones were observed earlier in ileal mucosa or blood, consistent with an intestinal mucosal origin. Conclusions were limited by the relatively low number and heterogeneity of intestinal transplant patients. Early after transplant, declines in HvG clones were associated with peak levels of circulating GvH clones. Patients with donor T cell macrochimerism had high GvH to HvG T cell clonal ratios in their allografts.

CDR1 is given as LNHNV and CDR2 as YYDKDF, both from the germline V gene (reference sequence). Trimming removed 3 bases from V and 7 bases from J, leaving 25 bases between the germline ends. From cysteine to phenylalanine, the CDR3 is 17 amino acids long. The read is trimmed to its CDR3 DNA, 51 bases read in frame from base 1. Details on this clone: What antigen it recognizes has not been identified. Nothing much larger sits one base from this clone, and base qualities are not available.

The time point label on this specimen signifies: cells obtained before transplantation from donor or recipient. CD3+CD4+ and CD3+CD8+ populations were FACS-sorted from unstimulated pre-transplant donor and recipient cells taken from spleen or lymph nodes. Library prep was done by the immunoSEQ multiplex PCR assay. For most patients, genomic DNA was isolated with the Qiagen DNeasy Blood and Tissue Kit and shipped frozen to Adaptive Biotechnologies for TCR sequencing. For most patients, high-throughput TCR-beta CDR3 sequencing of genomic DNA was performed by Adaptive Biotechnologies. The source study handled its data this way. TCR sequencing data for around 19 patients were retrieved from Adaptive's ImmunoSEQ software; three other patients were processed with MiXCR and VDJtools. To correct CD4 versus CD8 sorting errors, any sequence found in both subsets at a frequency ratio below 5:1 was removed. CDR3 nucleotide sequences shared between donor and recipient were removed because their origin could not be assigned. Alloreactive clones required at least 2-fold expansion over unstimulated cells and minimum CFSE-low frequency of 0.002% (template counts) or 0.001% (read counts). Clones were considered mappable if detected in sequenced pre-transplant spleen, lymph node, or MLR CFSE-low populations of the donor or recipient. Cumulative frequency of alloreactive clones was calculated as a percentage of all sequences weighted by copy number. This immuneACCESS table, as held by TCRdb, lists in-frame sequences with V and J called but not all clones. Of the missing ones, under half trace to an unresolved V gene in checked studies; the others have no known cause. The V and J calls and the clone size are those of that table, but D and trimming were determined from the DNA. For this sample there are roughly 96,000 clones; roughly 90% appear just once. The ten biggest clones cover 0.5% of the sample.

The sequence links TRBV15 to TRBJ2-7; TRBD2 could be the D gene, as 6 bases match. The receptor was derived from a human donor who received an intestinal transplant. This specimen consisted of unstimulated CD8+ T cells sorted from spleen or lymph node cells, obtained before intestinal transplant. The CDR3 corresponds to CATSSSLGGGIVGEQYF. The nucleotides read TGTGCCACCAGCAGCAGTCTGGGTGGAGGGATCGTGGGGGAGCAGTACTTC.